The clone carrying this TCR beta chain has a single count. In the original analysis: Estimation of nucleated cell counts was performed using reference gene primer amplification. The table came from immunoSEQ multiplex PCR; TCRdb's copy has only in-frame clones and leaves some out. That table is the source of V, J and clone size, and D and trimming were worked out from the DNA. The table includes approximately 250,000 clones, approximately 80% detected once. These data are taken from a study of blood T cell repertoires in COVID-19. Looking at the study overall: The origin of the acute and convalescent COVID-19 samples was the United States, Italy and Spain. Nucleic acid was either cDNA or gDNA, and it came from T cells, B-cell-depleted T cells, or PBMCs.

Germline CDR1 and CDR2: SGHVS and FQNEAQ. This CDR3 has 15 amino acids. Losses at the gene ends were 2 bases for V and 0 bases for J; bases not matched to a gene: 4. The sample consisted of peripheral blood. This clonotype was obtained from a human donor in a cohort sampled during active COVID-19. This chain connects TRBV7-8 to TRBJ2-7; TRBD1 agrees at 7 bases. The CDR3 DNA reads as TGTGCCAGCAGCTTACGGCCAGGGGGCTCCTACGAGCAGTACTTC. Its protein is CASSLRPGGSYEQYF.